This T cell receptor (beta chain) was sequenced in a study of CD8 T cells in ankylosing spondylitis. Study-wide results and caveats: A subset of motif variants has previously been described in the synovial fluid and blood of reactive arthritis. It was reported that disease-linked clones were significantly enriched in matched ankylosing spondylitis synovial fluid. What appeared characteristic of ankylosing spondylitis blood was a TCR beta motif of eight or nine highly homologous variants.

This clonotype appeared a few times. Its antigen remains unknown. Generation of TCR beta libraries employed quantitative 5'-RACE incorporating molecular barcodes. TCRdb re-called the 5' RACE reads through MiXCR, storing one row per CDR3 protein. The sample has fewer than 750,000 distinct CDR3 sequences, over 15% seen once. This receptor was identified in a male donor with ankylosing spondylitis. The specimen sequenced was blood, either unsorted or a sorted T cell fraction (not recorded which).

The CDR3 sequence: CASSPGLTPQPQHF. The CDR3 DNA follows: TGTGCCAGCAGTCCTGGACTGACTCCTCAGCCCCAGCATTTT. V and J are TRBV12-3 or TRBV12-4 and TRBJ1-5; no clear D gene. Trimming cost V 5 bases and J 6 bases, with 14 bases left between them. The CDR3 is made up of 14 amino acids.